Included here is one T cell receptor beta chain sequence, with context. Its antigen is undetermined. TCRdb reprocessed the RT-PCR reads via MiXCR and lists one record per CDR3 protein. This table has over 800,000 distinct CDR3 sequences, 21% appearing once. This sample was included in a study of response to subunit inactivated influenza vaccine. General study findings and limits: It was the authors' suggestion that each seasonal influenza vaccination recruits few new T cells.

After removal of 6 bases from V and 6 bases from J, the junction contained 7 bases not matched to a gene. CDR3 length equals 14 residues. The rearrangement joins TRBV12-3 or TRBV12-4 to TRBJ2-5; 10 bases map to TRBD1. The receptor comes from a man in his fifties who received an inactivated influenza vaccine. The input for sequencing was PBMCs from blood, taken 4 to 6 days after vaccination. CDR3 residues: CASSGWTGGKTQYF. The CDR3, as DNA: TGTGCCAGCAGCGGTTGGACAGGGGGAAAGACCCAGTACTTC.